The clone carrying this TCR beta chain turned up a few times. The V end was cut by 11 bases, the J end by 1 base, with 17 bases between. The CDR3 loop spans 15 amino acids. From germline, CDR1 is MNHEY and CDR2 SVGAGI. This entry comes from a study of blood T cells in healthy people across ages. Study-level background: Researchers report that template switching captured about one barcoded beta molecule per two T cells.

The authors ran a second PCR of 7 to 11 cycles using a sample-barcoded 5' primer and a J-beta primer mix. Each CDR3 protein is one row after TCRdb ran MiXCR on the 5' RACE reads. The top ten clones hold around 10% of a sample with 500,000 to 550,000 distinct CDR3 sequences, approximately 25% of them seen once. The same specimen was also included in a second study, on T cells of mothers and their children.

The chain joins TRBV6-5 to TRBJ2-2; D is uncertain. The TCR sequence derives from a boy aged 5-17 years in good health. Sequenced sample: blood. This chain's CDR3 is CAHSMNPGNTGELFF. In nucleotides, the CDR3 is TGTGCCCACAGCATGAATCCGGGGAACACCGGGGAGCTGTTTTTT.